This T cell receptor (beta chain) emerged from a study of T cell changes during pregnancy in multiple sclerosis. Measured with immunoSEQ multiplex PCR; TCRdb has only the in-frame clones, and not every one. This sample carries about 30,000 clones, roughly 90% of them seen once, and the ten largest clones take approximately 0.47%. CDR3 size: 13 residues. CDR1 is LNHDA, CDR2 SQIVND, per germline (reference sequence). After removal of 5 bases from V and 3 bases from J, the junction contained 4 bases not matched to a gene. The receptor was derived from a female donor in good health, enrolled as a control in a pregnancy study. Sample: CD4+ T cells from peripheral blood mononuclear cells, taken in the second trimester of pregnancy. The chain has TRBV19 and TRBJ2-7, with 7 nucleotides matching TRBD1. The CDR3: CASSPWDSYEQYF. In nucleotides, the CDR3 is TGTGCCAGTAGTCCCTGGGACAGCTACGAGCAGTACTTC.